Listed here is a single TCR beta chain. Its antigen is still unknown. Other DNA sequences in the same sample also yield this CDR3. The V gene lost 1 base and the J gene lost 6 bases, with 7 bases spanning the gap. CDR3 length: 13 amino acids. Germline CDR1 reads SGHTA; CDR2 reads FQGNSA. This sample is drawn from a study of shared clonotypes between healthy human individuals. Study-wide background: The study used three CD4 naive, three CD4 memory, two CD8 naive and one CD8 memory plate per donor.

Generated by immunoSEQ multiplex PCR, the TCRdb table keeps only in-frame clones and is missing some. The sample holds approximately 2.3 million clones, approximately 95% seen once. The study's findings and limits: Clonotypes which were not shared had lower generation probabilities than clonotypes that all four donors shared.

Donors were Caucasian adults residing in Nashville, Tennessee, USA. The receptor was isolated from a man aged 18 to 30 in good health. Some clones in this sample may be carry-over from other donors' samples. The chain employs TRBV7-2 and TRBJ1-5; D is unclear. The sample comprised naive CD4+ T cells from PBMCs. Subset denoted: CD45RA+ positively selected. The CDR3 bases are TGTGCCAGCAGCTTAGGTGGATCTCAGCCCCAGCATTTT. Its translation is CASSLGGSQPQHF.